This T cell receptor (beta chain) was sequenced for a study of blood T cell repertoires in COVID-19 (dated by TCRdb to between 2020 and 2021). Broadly, across the study: The collaborator samples originated in the United States, Italy and Spain and spanned the acute and convalescent phases of COVID-19. The material from the prospective study consisted of cDNA or gDNA derived from T cells, B-cell-depleted T cells, or PBMCs. The dataset comprised deeply sampled blood TCRbeta repertoires from subjects exposed to, actively infected with, or recovered from COVID-19. The repertoires were released in a freely available public database intended as a resource for research on the immune response to SARS-CoV-2. The samples were drawn from the first 160 participants of the ongoing ImmuneRACE study and from 1,254 subjects provided by 6 global collaborators. A de-identified subject ID, COVID-19 status, age in years and sex were almost always included in the sample metadata. Where available, HLA class I and class II types were obtained from metadata supplied by the sample provider rather than from assay-based typing.

As for this clone: Its target antigen remains unknown. No much larger clone is present one base from it, and per-base qualities are unavailable.

At one collaborating source in Seattle, patients were enrolled during active infection and were followed longitudinally through the course of disease. Whole blood was collected in K2EDTA tubes by collaborating institutions according to the institutions' own protocols. For TCRbeta analysis, collaborators shipped samples as frozen whole blood, isolated PBMCs, or DNA extracted from either of those sample types. Looking up the germline V gene (reference sequence) yields CDR1 LNHNV and CDR2 YYDKDF. V is shortened by 5 bases, J by 2 bases, and the region joining them spans 17 bases. The CDR3 spans 16 residues, from the cysteine through the phenylalanine. The kept DNA is CDR3 alone, 48 bases in frame from the first base. TCRbeta CDR3 regions were amplified from genomic DNA using the immunoSEQ Assay, a bias-controlled multiplex PCR. Concerning the study's data processing: Within the assay, amplification of reference gene primers was used to estimate how many nucleated cells each sample contained. To quantify the absolute abundance of each unique TCRbeta CDR3 rearrangement, sequence reads were collapsed and filtered. Productive Simpson clonality was computed per sample as the square root of Simpson's diversity index over productive rearrangements. This is the immuneACCESS table as TCRdb keeps it, with only in-frame sequences that have V and J called. A part of the clones is gone; compared with another copy, unresolved V genes explain less than half, and the rest is unexplained. Clonal size and the V and J genes are those of that table, whereas D and trimming came from the DNA. In this sample the table shows 410,000 or so clones, about 89% of which occur a single time. The ten largest clones capture around 1.5% of the sample.

Study-wide findings and limitations: How much clinical and demographic metadata was included differed by source and by participant, and the metadata was provided uncurated.

The receptor's source is a woman between 40 and 55 years old with COVID-19, enrolled during active disease. The sequenced sample was peripheral blood. The chain is encoded by TRBV15 joined to TRBJ2-3; TRBD2 is a possible D gene, resting on 6 matching bases. The CDR3 region: CATSSDHGGITDTQYF. The DNA sequence is given as TGTGCCACCAGCTCAGATCACGGCGGGATCACAGATACGCAGTATTTT.